Listed below are T cell receptor beta chains from one sample, sequenced in a study of OX40 agonist ivuxolimab in advanced cancers. Clones were sequenced by immunoSEQ multiplex PCR, and TCRdb holds only the in-frame ones, with some missing. The sample holds some 77,000 clones, just over 90% seen once. Sequencing was performed on CD4+ or CD8+ T cells sorted from blood, taken in a trial of the OX40 agonist ivuxolimab. The receptors derive from an adult with an advanced solid tumor such as melanoma, head and neck, liver or kidney cancer. Each CDR3 is given with its conserved first and last residue. The D gene is left open where the match is weak. The size field is filled for only some rows; it gives once, few, many or a size class.

abundance: once
v_gene: TRBV11-3
j_gene: TRBJ1-3
d_gene: .
CDR3aa: CASRPGGGNTIYF
CDR3nt: TGTGCCAGCAGACCCGGAGGTGGAAACACCATATATTTT

abundance: once
v_gene: TRBV5-4
j_gene: TRBJ2-2
d_gene: .
CDR3aa: CASSHQNTGELFF
CDR3nt: TGTGCCAGCAGCCACCAGAACACCGGGGAGCTGTTTTTT

abundance: .
v_gene: TRBV5-4
j_gene: TRBJ2-7
d_gene: .
CDR3aa: CASSLPPIYEQYF
CDR3nt: TGTGCCAGCAGCTTGCCACCTATCTACGAGCAGTACTTC

abundance: .
v_gene: TRBV28
j_gene: TRBJ2-1
d_gene: TRBD2
CDR3aa: CASSFGGSVMVEQFF
CDR3nt: TGTGCCAGCAGTTTTGGCGGGAGTGTTATGGTTGAGCAGTTCTTC

abundance: .
v_gene: TRBV6-6
j_gene: TRBJ2-7
d_gene: TRBD2
CDR3aa: CASSYKREGYEQYF
CDR3nt: TGTGCCAGCAGTTATAAGCGGGAGGGGTACGAGCAGTACTTC

abundance: once
v_gene: TRBV6-5
j_gene: TRBJ2-7
d_gene: TRBD1
CDR3aa: CASWGWDRTYEQYF
CDR3nt: TGTGCCAGCTGGGGGTGGGACAGGACCTACGAGCAGTACTTC

abundance: .
v_gene: TRBV7-9
j_gene: TRBJ1-2
d_gene: .
CDR3aa: CASSLPQGAGYTF
CDR3nt: TGTGCCAGCAGCTTGCCACAAGGGGCTGGCTACACCTTC

abundance: .
v_gene: TRBV23-1
j_gene: TRBJ2-4
d_gene: TRBD1
CDR3aa: CARDRQGATKNIQYF
CDR3nt: TGCGCCAGAGATAGACAGGGGGCAACCAAAAACATTCAGTACTTC

abundance: once
v_gene: TRBV6-5
j_gene: TRBJ2-4
d_gene: .
CDR3aa: CASSPPGPGNIQYF
CDR3nt: TGTGCCAGCAGTCCTCCGGGGCCCGGAAACATTCAGTACTTC

abundance: once
v_gene: TRBV9
j_gene: TRBJ2-1
d_gene: TRBD2
CDR3aa: CASSVGPASGRAGHNEQFF
CDR3nt: TGTGCCAGCAGCGTAGGGCCCGCTAGCGGGAGGGCCGGGCACAATGAGCAGTTCTTC

abundance: .
v_gene: TRBV5-1
j_gene: TRBJ2-5
d_gene: .
CDR3aa: CASSPTTQETQYF
CDR3nt: TGCGCCAGCAGCCCAACGACCCAAGAGACCCAGTACTTC

abundance: .
v_gene: TRBV5-1
j_gene: TRBJ2-3
d_gene: TRBD2
CDR3aa: CASSLLAVGTDTQYF
CDR3nt: TGCGCCAGCAGCTTACTAGCGGTTGGTACAGATACGCAGTATTTT

abundance: .
v_gene: TRBV5-4
j_gene: TRBJ2-5
d_gene: .
CDR3aa: CASSLMGAWETQYF
CDR3nt: TGTGCCAGCAGCTTGATGGGTGCGTGGGAGACCCAGTACTTC

abundance: .
v_gene: TRBV28
j_gene: TRBJ2-2
d_gene: .
CDR3aa: CASSFSSANTGELFF
CDR3nt: TGTGCCAGCAGTTTCAGCTCGGCGAACACCGGGGAGCTGTTTTTT

abundance: once
v_gene: TRBV7-8
j_gene: TRBJ2-7
d_gene: .
CDR3aa: CASSLEALTYEQYF
CDR3nt: TGTGCCAGCAGCTTAGAGGCACTTACCTACGAGCAGTACTTC

abundance: few
v_gene: TRBV19
j_gene: TRBJ2-3
d_gene: TRBD2
CDR3aa: CASSMEGLNTQYF
CDR3nt: TGTGCCAGTAGTATGGAGGGACTAAATACGCAGTATTTT

abundance: .
v_gene: TRBV19
j_gene: TRBJ2-7
d_gene: .
CDR3aa: CASSRDPYEQYF
CDR3nt: TGTGCCAGTTCCAGGGATCCCTACGAGCAGTACTTC

abundance: .
v_gene: TRBV28
j_gene: TRBJ1-1
d_gene: .
CDR3aa: CASRLDGLTEAFF
CDR3nt: TGTGCCAGCAGACTCGACGGTCTCACTGAAGCTTTCTTT

abundance: .
v_gene: TRBV28
j_gene: TRBJ1-2
d_gene: TRBD1
CDR3aa: CASSGEGQVRRGYTF
CDR3nt: TGTGCCAGCAGTGGGGAAGGACAGGTGAGACGTGGCTACACCTTC

abundance: .
v_gene: TRBV7-2
j_gene: TRBJ2-6
d_gene: .
CDR3aa: CASSLLVNVLTF
CDR3nt: TGTGCCAGCAGCCTACTGGTCAACGTCCTGACTTTC

abundance: .
v_gene: TRBV18
j_gene: TRBJ1-1
d_gene: TRBD1
CDR3aa: CASWGQLNTEAFF
CDR3nt: TGTGCCAGCTGGGGACAGCTGAACACTGAAGCTTTCTTT

abundance: once
v_gene: TRBV5-6
j_gene: TRBJ2-4
d_gene: TRBD1
CDR3aa: CASSLGSRGRAHIQYF
CDR3nt: TGTGCCAGCAGCCTGGGCAGCAGGGGGCGGGCGCACATTCAGTACTTC

abundance: .
v_gene: TRBV2
j_gene: TRBJ2-2
d_gene: TRBD2
CDR3aa: CASSGTSGNGELFF
CDR3nt: TGTGCCAGCAGCGGGACTAGCGGGAACGGGGAGCTGTTTTTT

abundance: once
v_gene: TRBV19
j_gene: TRBJ2-2
d_gene: TRBD1
CDR3aa: CASSSQGALIGELFF
CDR3nt: TGTGCCAGTAGTTCACAGGGGGCGCTTATCGGGGAGCTGTTTTTT

abundance: .
v_gene: TRBV4-3
j_gene: TRBJ2-3
d_gene: TRBD2
CDR3aa: CASSQQLAGGLDTQYF
CDR3nt: TGCGCCAGCAGCCAACAACTAGCGGGAGGATTAGATACGCAGTATTTT

abundance: .
v_gene: TRBV28
j_gene: TRBJ2-1
d_gene: TRBD2
CDR3aa: CASSPRPLAGDFF
CDR3nt: TGTGCCAGCAGCCCCCGGCCACTAGCGGGAGATTTCTTC

abundance: .
v_gene: TRBV5-1
j_gene: TRBJ2-7
d_gene: .
CDR3aa: CASTPRGTGIYEQYF
CDR3nt: TGCGCCAGCACCCCGAGGGGGACGGGGATCTACGAGCAGTACTTC

abundance: .
v_gene: TRBV7-8
j_gene: TRBJ2-2
d_gene: TRBD2
CDR3aa: CASRLAGGYTGELFF
CDR3nt: TGTGCCAGCAGATTAGCGGGAGGGTACACCGGGGAGCTGTTTTTT

abundance: .
v_gene: TRBV5-6
j_gene: TRBJ2-7
d_gene: .
CDR3aa: CASSLPGPRYEQYF
CDR3nt: TGTGCCAGCAGCTTACCAGGGCCGCGGTACGAGCAGTACTTC

abundance: .
v_gene: TRBV19
j_gene: TRBJ2-7
d_gene: .
CDR3aa: CASCCRGHAYEQYF
CDR3nt: TGTGCCAGTTGTTGTCGTGGCCATGCCTACGAGCAGTACTTC

abundance: .
v_gene: TRBV19
j_gene: TRBJ2-1
d_gene: .
CDR3aa: CASSFQRVRNEQFF
CDR3nt: TGTGCCAGTAGTTTCCAGCGGGTTAGGAATGAGCAGTTCTTC

abundance: .
v_gene: TRBV28
j_gene: TRBJ1-2
d_gene: .
CDR3aa: CASSPAGYGYTF
CDR3nt: TGTGCCAGCAGCCCTGCGGGCTATGGCTACACCTTC

abundance: .
v_gene: TRBV10-3
j_gene: TRBJ2-7
d_gene: TRBD1
CDR3aa: CAISSGTGRNEQYF
CDR3nt: TGTGCCATCAGCTCCGGGACAGGGAGGAACGAGCAGTACTTC

abundance: .
v_gene: TRBV5-6
j_gene: TRBJ2-1
d_gene: .
CDR3aa: CASSLARNEQFF
CDR3nt: TGTGCCAGCAGCTTGGCCCGGAATGAGCAGTTCTTC

abundance: .
v_gene: TRBV5-1
j_gene: TRBJ2-1
d_gene: .
CDR3aa: CASSPRPLTGENNEQFF
CDR3nt: TGCGCCAGCAGCCCCCGGCCTTTGACGGGAGAGAATAATGAGCAGTTCTTC

abundance: once
v_gene: TRBV5-1
j_gene: TRBJ2-5
d_gene: .
CDR3aa: CASSLESGVRETQYF
CDR3nt: TGCGCCAGCAGCTTGGAATCCGGAGTTCGGGAGACCCAGTACTTC

abundance: few
v_gene: TRBV7-2
j_gene: TRBJ1-4
d_gene: TRBD1
CDR3aa: CASSTGGDGVEKLFF
CDR3nt: TGTGCCAGCAGTACAGGGGGCGACGGGGTCGAAAAACTGTTTTTT

abundance: .
v_gene: TRBV7-2
j_gene: TRBJ1-4
d_gene: TRBD1
CDR3aa: CASSPDTGTGSEKLFF
CDR3nt: TGTGCCAGCAGCCCAGATACCGGGACAGGGAGCGAAAAACTGTTTTTT